Shown below are 8 T cell receptor beta chains from a single sample sequenced in a study of chemoradiotherapy in HPV16-positive cancers. Sequenced by immunoSEQ multiplex PCR; TCRdb stores in-frame clones only, minus some. The sample has about 3,100 clones, about four fifths seen once. Sequences were derived from tumor tissue, sampled from a patient who underwent chemoradiotherapy. All receptors derive from a human donor with HPV-associated anogenital cancer.

The chain has TRBV7-3 and TRBJ2-5; D remains ambiguous. CDR3 size: 15 residues. V lost 5 bases to trimming and J lost 4 bases, with 17 bases between them. Germline V gene data show CDR1 as SGHTA and CDR2 as FQGTGA. Written as DNA, the CDR3 is TGTGCCAGCAGCCCCCTAGGCCATACCGGAGAGACCCAGTACTTC. This encodes CASSPLGHTGETQYF.

The chain uses TRBV28 and TRBJ1-5; D remains unclear. Trimming stripped 5 bases from V and 6 bases from J, with 14 bases between. The germline V gene encodes CDR1 MDHEN and CDR2 SYDVKM. The CDR3 spans 14 residues. This CDR3 is CASSGPLEGQPQHF. The DNA of the CDR3 is TGTGCCAGCAGTGGGCCTTTAGAGGGTCAGCCCCAGCATTTT.

V is TRBV6-1 and J is TRBJ1-5, with unresolved D. Trimming took off 3 bases at V and 1 base at J, with 10 bases between the two ends. The CDR3 runs 15 residues. The germline V gene has CDR1 MNHNS and CDR2 SASEGT. The CDR3 DNA reads as TGTGCCAGCAGTGATGAGCCGGGGAGCAATCAGCCCCAGCATTTT. Encoded protein: CASSDEPGSNQPQHF.

Regarding this clone: At one boundary the junction diverges from the germline segment, which might be a read error. The chain employs TRBV5-5 and TRBJ1-1; D unclear. This CDR3 region has 15 residues. The germline V gene has CDR1 SGHKS and CDR2 YYEKEE (reference sequence). CDR3 sequence (DNA): TGTGCCAGCACCTTGGTACAACAGATGAACACTGAAGCTTTCTTT. Amino acids: CASTLVQQMNTEAFF.

This clone was recorded once. The chain has TRBV27 and TRBJ1-1; D is perhaps TRBD1 (6 bases). Trimming left V 10 bases short and J 5 bases short, with 11 bases between. CDR3 length: 11 residues. Per germline, CDR1 MNHEY and CDR2 SMNVEV (reference sequence). The DNA of the CDR3 is TGTGCCACCCGTACAGGGACTGAAGCTTTCTTT. This codes for CATRTGTEAFF.

This rearrangement joins TRBV18 to TRBJ2-5; D could derive from TRBD1 or TRBD2 (5 bases each). Germline assignment: CDR1 KGHSH and CDR2 LQKENI. V was trimmed by 3 bases and J by 3 bases, leaving 20 bases between them. CDR3 length: 17 residues. CDR3 region: CASSPNPPSGREETQYF. CDR3 in DNA: TGTGCCAGCTCACCTAACCCTCCCTCGGGACGGGAAGAGACCCAGTACTTC.

Written as DNA, the CDR3 is TGCGCCAGCAGCCAGTCTCCAGCGGGAGGCCAAGATACGCAGTATTTT. Residues: CASSQSPAGGQDTQYF. The chain employs TRBV4-1 and TRBJ2-3, with 9 bases matching TRBD2. V shed 3 bases, J shed 5 bases, and the junction held 9 bases outside the gene matches. The CDR3 has 16 amino acids. Germline assignment: CDR1 MGHRA and CDR2 YSYEKL.

This chain connects TRBV19 to TRBJ1-6; D ambiguous. V was trimmed by 5 bases and J by 4 bases, leaving 12 bases between them. Germline CDR1 and CDR2: LNHDA and SQIVND (reference sequence). The CDR3 is 15 amino acids. The CDR3: CASSVTPTYNSPLHF. For the CDR3, the DNA is TGTGCCAGTAGTGTAACACCGACGTATAATTCACCCCTCCACTTT. Supplemented by reference TRBV19 and TRBJ1-6, the full variable domain reads DGGITQSPKYLFRKEGQNVTLSCEQNLNHDAMYWYRQDPGQGLRLIYYSQIVNDFQKGDIAEGYSVSREKKESFPLTVTSAQKNPTAFYLCASSVTPTYNSPLHFGNGTRLTVT.